What follows describes a single TCR beta chain. This sample is part of a study of blood T cell repertoires in COVID-19. Study context: The study drew acute and convalescent COVID-19 samples from the United States, Italy and Spain. T cells, B-cell-depleted T cells, or PBMCs supplied cDNA or gDNA.

In the source study's methods: Estimation of nucleated cell counts relied on the amplification of reference gene primers. Some clones are missing from TCRdb's copy, which holds only in-frame ones; the method was immunoSEQ multiplex PCR. That table supplies the V and J calls and clone size; D and trimming were determined from the DNA. The table records about 59,000 clones, 75% to 95% of them present only once. CDR1 SGHTA and CDR2 FQGNSA come from the germline V gene. V was shortened by 5 bases and J by 8 bases, with 30 bases between the two germline ends. This CDR3 comprises 19 residues. The gene calls are TRBV7-2 and TRBJ1-4; perhaps TRBD1 as D (5 bases). Input material: peripheral blood. The TCR originated in a man older than 75 with acute or convalescent COVID-19. The CDR3 DNA is TGTGCCAGCAGCGGCTTTAAGGGGCGTCAGGGCTCCGAAGGAGAAAAACTGTTTTTT. Translating gives CASSGFKGRQGSEGEKLFF.